These 28 T cell receptor beta chains were sequenced from one sample in a study of metastatic and nonmetastatic thyroid tumors. Via MiXCR, TCRdb re-called the PCR reads. Among about 16,000 clones, 25% were seen once, and the ten largest hold less than 20%. The entire patient cohort was treatment-naive prior to thyroid surgery. Source material: adjacent normal tissue. These receptors were collected from a female donor with papillary thyroid cancer or a benign thyroid nodule (not recorded which). Some clones in this sample may be carry-over from other donors' samples.

This clone appeared once. J is TRBJ2-7 and V is TRBV5-1, with 7 positions matching TRBD1. Per the germline V gene, CDR1 is SGHRS and CDR2 is YFSETQ. The CDR3 is 13 amino acids. V lost 1 base, J lost 6 bases, and 4 bases stayed unmatched. CDR3 DNA sequence: TGCGCCAGCAGCTTGACAGGGGTGGGCGAGCAGTACTTC. Translation: CASSLTGVGEQYF.

V is TRBV5-1 and J is TRBJ2-2; the D gene is possibly TRBD1 (6 bases). Germline-derived CDR1 and CDR2 are SGHRS and YFSETQ. This CDR3 comprises 15 residues. V shed 0 bases and J shed 2 bases, with 8 bases lying between them. CDR3 loop: CASSLAQGNTGELFF. The CDR3 region has the DNA TGCGCCAGCAGCTTGGCACAGGGTAACACCGGGGAGCTGTTTTTT.

This clone was observed many times. The chain is built from TRBV6-2 or TRBV6-3 and TRBJ1-1; D is undetermined. The CDR3 runs to 12 residues. Trimming removed 7 bases from V and 6 bases from J, with 12 bases in between. Germline V CDR1 and CDR2: MNHEY, SVGEGT. The CDR3 protein is CASTGFPSEAFF. In nucleotides, the CDR3 is TGTGCCAGCACGGGGTTTCCGTCTGAAGCTTTCTTT.

With regard to this clone: One base away lies a much larger clone, so this may be a sequencing read error. This chain links TRBV5-1 with TRBJ1-5; no firm D call. The CDR3 sequence is 13 residues long. The germline V gene encodes CDR1 SGHRS and CDR2 YFSETQ. The CDR3, as DNA: TGCGCCAGCGGCTTGTCGGGAGACCAGCCCCAGCATTTT. Its protein product is CASGLSGDQPQHF. Full variable domain (rest looked up from reference TRBV5-1 and TRBJ1-5): KAGVTQTPRYLIKTRGQQVTLSCSPISGHRSVSWYQQTPGQGLQFLFEYFSETQRNKGNFPGRFSGRQFSNSRSEMNVSTLELGDSALYLCASGLSGDQPQHFGDGTRLSIL.

This clone was recorded at least ten times. V usage is TRBV4-1 and J usage is TRBJ2-7; 8 positions agree with TRBD2. V gave up 0 bases and J gave up 0 bases; unmatched junction bases: 13. Germline V gene sequence: CDR1 MGHRA, CDR2 YSYEKL. This CDR3 contains 19 residues. The chain's CDR3 is CASSQDPILAAISSYEQYF. The CDR3 region has the DNA TGCGCCAGCAGCCAAGATCCCATACTAGCGGCTATAAGCTCCTACGAGCAGTACTTC.

This clone was recorded a few times. The sample carries other DNA sequences with the same CDR3. CDR3 sequence: CASSLRGTNTGELFF. Here the CDR3 DNA reads TGTGCCAGCAGTTTGCGGGGGACTAACACCGGGGAGCTGTTTTTT. The chain employs TRBV27 and TRBJ2-2, with TRBD2 identical over 7 bases. CDR3 length equals 15 residues. The ends lost 3 bases at V and 2 bases at J; junction bases unmatched: 3. From germline, CDR1 is MNHEY and CDR2 SMNVEV (reference sequence).

The rearrangement joins TRBV9 to TRBJ1-2; D is possibly TRBD1 (5 bases). Germline CDR1 is SGDLS and CDR2 is YYNGEE. V gave up 4 bases and J gave up 0 bases, with 13 bases separating them. The CDR3 covers 15 residues. CDR3 amino acids: CASSSDSTANYGYTF. In DNA, the CDR3 is TGTGCCAGCAGCTCCGACAGCACAGCTAACTATGGCTACACCTTC.

Only a few counts were recorded for this clone. The CDR3 sequence is CASSFYGGDNEQFF. The DNA for the CDR3 is TGTGCCAGCAGCTTCTACGGTGGTGACAATGAGCAGTTCTTC. This chain joins TRBV7-2 and TRBJ2-1; D is unclear. Germline V gene sequence: CDR1 SGHTA, CDR2 FQGNSA. The V end was cut by 3 bases, the J end by 5 bases, with 11 bases between. The CDR3 has 14 residues.

This clone came up a few times. The chain recombines TRBV12-3 or TRBV12-4 with TRBJ1-1; TRBD1 is a possible D gene (6 bases). V lost 5 bases and J 0 bases, leaving 13 bases between the germline ends. This CDR3 is built from 15 residues. CDR3 loop: CASSPRTEMNTEAFF. The DNA for the CDR3 is TGTGCCAGCAGTCCGAGGACAGAAATGAACACTGAAGCTTTCTTT.

This clone was recorded many times. In DNA form, the CDR3 reads TGTGCCAGTAGTATAATCACAGGTGACAATGAGCAGTTCTTC. As protein: CASSIITGDNEQFF. The genes are TRBV19 and TRBJ2-1; perhaps TRBD1 as D (5 bases). V was clipped by 2 bases and J by 5 bases, with 10 bases between them. The CDR3 consists of 14 residues. Germline loops: CDR1 LNHDA, CDR2 SQIVND (reference sequence).

This clone was counted many times. The gene calls are TRBV20-1 and TRBJ2-1; 10 positions agree with TRBD2. Germline V CDR1 and CDR2: DFQATT, SNEGSKA (reference sequence). This CDR3 contains 14 residues. Trimming took 6 bases from V and 4 from J; bases not matched to a gene: 6. The CDR3 DNA reads as TGCAGTGCGTTTGGACTAGCGGTATACAATGAGCAGTTCTTC. Its protein product is CSAFGLAVYNEQFF.

The chain recombines TRBV19 with TRBJ2-4, with D possibly being TRBD1 or TRBD2 (6 bases each). V was cut by 1 base and J by 1 base, with 17 bases left in between. Germline-derived CDR1 and CDR2 are LNHDA and SQIVND (reference sequence). The CDR3 runs 18 residues. The CDR3 nucleotides are TGTGCCAGTAGTATAGCCCCGGGGGCGGGTGAGGCCAAAAACATTCAGTACTTC. Encoded protein: CASSIAPGAGEAKNIQYF.

This clone came up a few times. The chain's CDR3 is CSASPADRATDTQYF. The CDR3 region has the DNA TGCAGTGCTAGTCCCGCGGACAGGGCAACAGATACGCAGTATTTT. The J gene is TRBJ2-3, the V gene TRBV20-1; 8 bases are a match to TRBD1. From germline, CDR1 is DFQATT and CDR2 SNEGSKA (reference sequence). CDR3 length equals 15 residues. Germline trimming cut 3 bases from V and 3 bases from J; bases unmatched to any gene: 8.

Worth noting for this clone: Compared with germline, one end of the junction differs, possibly owing to a read error. This chain joins TRBV19 and TRBJ1-2; D is undetermined. The CDR3 is 12 residues long. CDR1 and CDR2 from the germline V gene are LNHDA and SQIVND (reference sequence). The CDR3, as DNA: TGTGCCAGTACCACTACTAACTATGACTACACCTTC. Translation: CASTTTNYDYTF.

This clone has more than one count but fewer than ten. The chain joins TRBV12-3 or TRBV12-4 to TRBJ1-4; D possibly corresponds to TRBD1 (5 bases). The CDR3 spans 15 residues. With 3 bases removed from V and 3 bases from J, the gap between germline ends came to 11 bases. This chain's CDR3 is CASSLATRANEKLFF. The CDR3 bases are TGTGCCAGCAGTTTGGCAACCAGGGCTAATGAAAAACTGTTTTTT.

In its sample, this clone was seen a few times. The genes are TRBV10-3 and TRBJ2-1; 9 bases align to TRBD1. The length of the CDR3 is 14 residues. V was pared by 10 bases and J by 1 base, with 5 bases of the junction left unmatched. From germline, CDR1 is ENHRY and CDR2 SYGVKD. The CDR3 DNA reads TGTGCCACAGCCGGGACAGGGTCCTACAATGAGCAGTTCTTC. Translated, it gives CATAGTGSYNEQFF.

In DNA, the CDR3 is TGCGCCAGCAGCCTCGCCCGGGGTAACGAGCAGTACTTC. This encodes CASSLARGNEQYF. The chain combines TRBV4-1 with TRBJ2-7; tentative D call: TRBD2 (5 bases). The CDR3 loop spans 13 amino acids. Germline V gives CDR1 MGHRA, CDR2 YSYEKL. V gave up 4 bases and J gave up 5 bases, with 12 bases separating them.

The table lists this clone with a few counts. This chain joins TRBV27 and TRBJ2-1; D gene unclear. Germline V gene data show CDR1 as MNHEY and CDR2 as SMNVEV (reference sequence). V lost 4 bases and J 6 bases, leaving 16 bases between the germline ends. The CDR3 sequence is 15 residues long. The CDR3 protein is CASSSPKLASNEQFF. The CDR3 DNA sequence: TGTGCCAGCAGTTCTCCGAAACTCGCTAGCAATGAGCAGTTCTTC.

This clone has just a few counts. The chain has TRBV28 and TRBJ1-2; 11 bases are shared with TRBD1. The CDR3 runs to 14 residues. CDR1 MDHEN and CDR2 SYDVKM come from the germline V gene. The junction had 6 bases not matched to a gene; V was cut back by 4 bases and J by 8 bases. The CDR3 spells CASSSPGQGEGYTF. CDR3 nucleotides: TGTGCCAGCAGTTCCCCGGGACAGGGGGAAGGCTACACCTTC.

This clone was picked up a small number of times. This sequence joins TRBV19 and TRBJ1-2, with no clear D. The CDR3 loop spans 12 amino acids. Trimming stripped 3 bases from V and 5 bases from J, with 7 bases between. The germline CDR1 and CDR2 sequences are LNHDA and SQIVND (reference sequence). CDR3 bases: TGTGCCAGTAGTATGTTTACGTATGGCTACACCTTC. Translation: CASSMFTYGYTF.

Worth noting for this clone: This clone may be a read error of a much larger clone one base away. The sample has other DNA sequences that encode this CDR3 too. V and J are TRBV5-8 and TRBJ2-1, with D tentatively TRBD1 (5 bases). Trimming cost V 5 bases and J 13 bases, with 10 bases left between them. Germline CDR1 SGHTS, CDR2 YDEGEE. The CDR3 loop spans 10 amino acids. The CDR3 nucleotides are TGTGCCAGCAGGGGGCGCCAACAGTTCTTC. Translated: CASRGRQQFF.

The rearrangement links TRBV24-1 to TRBJ2-7; no reliable D call. Deletions cut 3 bases from V and 4 bases from J, with 9 bases between. Germline assignment: CDR1 KGHDR and CDR2 SFDVKD. This CDR3 comprises 13 residues. DNA of the CDR3: TGTGCCACCAGTGATCCACTACGGTACGAGCAGTACTTC. Amino acids: CATSDPLRYEQYF.

This clone was observed a few times. The chain links TRBV6-6 to TRBJ1-1; D is ambiguous. V was shortened by 1 base and J by 5 bases, with 11 bases between the two germline ends. The germline V gene has CDR1 MNHNY and CDR2 SVGAGI (reference sequence). The CDR3 has 14 residues. The chain's CDR3 is CASSYLGRQTEAFF. CDR3 DNA: TGTGCCAGCAGTTACTTAGGCAGGCAAACTGAAGCTTTCTTT.

In its sample, this clone was seen a few times. V and J are TRBV28 and TRBJ1-5; perhaps TRBD1 as D (6 bases). The length of the CDR3 is 16 residues. In germline, CDR1 is MDHEN, CDR2 SYDVKM. Between the trimmed V and J ends, which lost 8 bases and 1 base, there was a span of 18 bases. Written as DNA, the CDR3 is TGTGCCAGCCTCGTCCAGGGGCTGGGGAGCAATCAGCCCCAGCATTTT. Translating it yields CASLVQGLGSNQPQHF.

This clone was seen at least ten times. The chain has TRBV28 and TRBJ1-1; TRBD1 agrees at 7 bases. The V segment lost 5 bases and the J segment 5 bases; nucleotides outside the gene matches: 14. Looked up from germline, CDR1 is MDHEN and CDR2 is SYDVKM. The CDR3 is 16 amino acids. DNA for the CDR3: TGTGCCAGCAGTCCCGATCCGACAGGGATTGGGACTGAAGCTTTCTTT. Translated, it gives CASSPDPTGIGTEAFF.

There are a few counts of this clone. This chain links TRBV20-1 with TRBJ2-7; D tentatively reads TRBD1 or TRBD2 (5 bases each). Germline CDR1 DFQATT, CDR2 SNEGSKA (reference sequence). V lost 5 bases to trimming and J lost 2 bases, with 16 bases between them. This CDR3 spans 14 amino acids. CDR3 DNA: TGCAGTGCTCAGGGTGGGACCCGTACCTACGAGCAGTACTTC. Protein: CSAQGGTRTYEQYF.

The chain joins TRBV20-1 to TRBJ1-2; D might be TRBD1 (5 bases). Germline-derived CDR1 and CDR2 are DFQATT and SNEGSKA (reference sequence). The CDR3 consists of 14 residues. The V end was cut by 6 bases, the J end by 2 bases, with 16 bases between. The CDR3 coding sequence is TGCAGTGCGATGGGGCGACTAGGCAACTATGGCTACACCTTC. It is translated as CSAMGRLGNYGYTF.

The V gene is TRBV20-1, the J gene TRBJ2-3, with 7 bases aligning to TRBD2. CDR3 length equals 14 residues. The germline CDR1 and CDR2 sequences are DFQATT and SNEGSKA (reference sequence). The junction had 7 bases not matched to a gene; V was cut back by 4 bases and J by 3 bases. The CDR3 region has the DNA TGCAGTGCTAAAGGCGGGAGAAAGACAGATACGCAGTATTTT. Its protein product is CSAKGGRKTDTQYF.